This TCR beta chain was recorded in a study of blood T cell repertoires in COVID-19. Per the original data handling: Estimation of nucleated cell counts relied on the amplification of reference gene primers. Assay: immunoSEQ multiplex PCR; the TCRdb copy retains only in-frame clones and omits some. Clonal size and the V and J genes are those of that table, whereas D and trimming came from the DNA. Counted here are roughly 200,000 clones, about 83% occurring once; the ten biggest clones make up 18%. This receptor was identified in a person aged 65-85 years with COVID-19, enrolled during active disease. Sequencing used peripheral blood.

The CDR3 bases are TGTGCCAGCTCACGGCGGACGGGAGAAAGTGAAAAACTGTTTTTT. This sequence encodes CASSRRTGESEKLFF. The rearrangement links TRBV18 to TRBJ1-4; D is unresolved. Germline V gene data show CDR1 as KGHSH and CDR2 as LQKENI. Trimming took 4 bases from V and 7 from J, leaving 16 bases between them. The CDR3 is made up of 15 amino acids.